Detailed here is one T cell receptor beta chain. This clone was observed a few times. There is no known antigen for this receptor. Nothing much larger sits one base from this clone, and base qualities are not available. The sample comes from a study of blood T cell repertoires in COVID-19 (dated by TCRdb to 2020 to 2022). Context from the whole study: Samples covering the acute and convalescent phases of COVID-19 were provided by collaborators in the United States, Italy and Spain. HLA class I and class II types, where available, came from metadata supplied by the sample provider rather than from assay-based typing. A de-identified subject ID, COVID-19 status, age in years and sex were almost always included in the sample metadata. The dataset comprised deeply sampled blood TCRbeta repertoires from subjects exposed to, actively infected with, or recovered from COVID-19. Samples came from the ongoing ImmuneRACE study (first 160 participants) plus 1,254 subjects from 6 global collaborators. The repertoires were released in a freely available public database intended as a resource for research on the immune response to SARS-CoV-2. The material from the prospective study consisted of cDNA or gDNA derived from T cells, B-cell-depleted T cells, or PBMCs. What the authors observed across the whole study: The quantity of clinical and demographic metadata differed by source and by participant and was supplied without curation.

Measured from the cysteine to the phenylalanine, the CDR3 is 15 residues long. Only the CDR3 portion is preserved as DNA: 45 bases, with reading frame beginning at the first base. Ends trimmed: V by 6 bases, J by 0 bases; bases unmatched to a gene: 6. The germline V gene encodes CDR1 SNHLY and CDR2 FYNNEI. TCRbeta CDR3 regions were amplified from genomic DNA using the immunoSEQ Assay, a bias-controlled multiplex PCR. For the original study's pipeline: Within the assay, amplification of reference gene primers was used to estimate how many nucleated cells each sample contained. To quantify the absolute abundance of each unique TCRbeta CDR3 rearrangement, sequence reads were collapsed and filtered. Productive Simpson clonality was computed per sample as the square root of Simpson's diversity index over productive rearrangements. TCRdb's version of the immuneACCESS table is confined to in-frame rearrangements and falls short of the full clone set. An unresolved V gene accounts for under half of the shortfall where checked; the remainder is of unknown origin. V, J and clone size reflect that table, while D and trimming were determined from the DNA. Across this sample there are approximately 280,000 clones, with around 85% seen only once. 11% of the sample is in the top ten clones.

Collaborating institutions collected whole blood in K2EDTA tubes following their own protocols. For TCRbeta analysis, collaborators shipped samples as frozen whole blood, isolated PBMCs, or DNA extracted from either of those sample types. The origin of this receptor is a woman in her 70s with acute or convalescent COVID-19. The sequence is built from TRBV2 and TRBJ2-3; TRBD1 lines up with 7 middle nucleotides. The source material was peripheral blood. The bases are TGTGCCAGCAGGAACCGGGACAGTAGCACAGATACGCAGTATTTT. Translated, it reads CASRNRDSSTDTQYF.